This TCR beta chain was found in a study of cytomegalovirus exposure and HLA in healthy donors (dated by TCRdb to about 2017). In the study overall: An earlier analysis of 587 of the donors reported 250 to 300 Gb of sequence data and 117 million unique TCR beta sequences from some 180 million T cells. Rather than using new phenotypic data, the later analysis identified candidate immune exposures from TCR beta sequences and from how often those sequences occurred across donors. HLA typing included class I and class II loci at four-digit resolution. A separate validation cohort of roughly 120 different subjects was used in addition to the roughly 670-subject first cohort. Among 350 to 400 genotyped donors of the cohort, an average of about 240,000 unique TCR beta nucleotide sequences were sequenced per donor, around 18% of them non-productive. A later analysis re-examined previously published TCR beta repertoires from more than 600 donors and added high-resolution HLA genotyping to investigate patterns of TCR occurrence. All discovery cohort repertoires had been generated using a single sequencing platform. Four or five DR-DQ haplotypes were handled as single units for association and clustering, since linkage in the cohort was strong. Among the roughly 410 genotyped donors, about 85% belonged to the genetic ancestry cluster associated with self-reported Caucasian donors. Genome-wide SNP genotypes for about three fifths of the 666 donors were used in a later genetic analysis, which treated that subset as a discovery cohort. Using immunosequencing, the study profiled T cell repertoires from 640 or so subjects and related those repertoires to cytomegalovirus serostatus. The study was designed to test whether signatures of past pathogen exposure could be identified by cataloging public T cell receptors. An earlier analysis of 587 of the donors used high-throughput TCR beta sequencing to judge whether each TCR beta V gene segment behaved as functional or pseudogenic. Typing coverage differed by locus: A, B, C, DRB1 and DQB1 were typed in about 629-640 donors, DQA1 in roughly 510, DPA1 in 600 to 610, and DPB1 in 472. About 300 gigabases of sequencing data and approximately 84 million unique TCR sequences were included in an early release covering several hundred HLA-typed donors. To predict cytomegalovirus infection status, the study brought together high-throughput TCR immunosequencing, statistical association of individual TCRs with disease status, and machine learning. Donor age, sex, ethnicity and CMV serostatus were collected together with the repertoire data. Results the study describes overall, beyond this receptor: Linkage disequilibrium might explain the correlated functional status among segregating V segments, but an unknown experimental factor could not be excluded. The classifier was reported to diagnose cytomegalovirus status with high specificity and sensitivity in both the original cohort and the validation cohort. The earlier analysis of approximately 540 of the donors excluded roughly 17 rarely observed V segments, including chromosome 9 orphons, because counts were too low. Some IMGT-functional V segments, including TRBV6-2 and TRBV6-3, could not be distinguished by the 87-base-pair reads and were therefore excluded. The sequencing pipeline was judged likely to have produced a cluster of highly shared sequence variants as a technical artifact. According to a later analysis, parvovirus B19, influenza, CMV and Epstein-Barr virus appeared linked to several top co-occurrence clusters. A further reported finding was that TCR beta sequences accurately predicted the HLA-A and HLA-B alleles for most subjects in the first cohort. In a later analysis, TCR association rates were found to vary across HLA loci, with the most associated TCRs seen for DRB1 alleles and the fewest for HLA-C alleles. Most TCR sequences were observed very rarely across donors, whereas some public TCRs were present in many individuals. In an earlier analysis of approximately 590 of the donors, most TCR beta V segments appeared in productive rearrangements about 87% or about 30% of the time, broadly matching IMGT annotations. Presence/absence analyses assumed roughly uniform sequencing depth across donors, an assumption that may not hold. Only TCR beta chains were sequenced in this cohort, and the absence of alpha or paired-chain data limited detectable features. A later genetic analysis reported fewer N-insertions in productive TCRs among donors in an Asian-associated ancestry cluster than the approximately 700-donor mean. In vitro tests confirmed that a few of the cytomegalovirus-associated TCR beta chains recognize cytomegalovirus antigens. Compared with equally common non-associated chains, HLA-associated TCR beta chains in a later analysis were more clonally expanded and had lower generation probabilities. The study gave a list of more than 150 TCR beta chains associated with cytomegalovirus. Because some donors lacked HLA typing at each locus, the association tests relied only on the typed subset. In a later analysis, some 17,000 TCR beta sequences were associated with specific HLA alleles at a false discovery rate of 0.05. In a later genetic analysis, a missense DCLRE1C variant was associated with V-gene and J-gene trimming of TCR beta chains, and the association was replicated in an independent cohort. The authors suggested that the approach could potentially be generalized to other disease states and immunological phenotypes. Immune exposure information for the cohort was limited to CMV serostatus. Assigning TCR associations to individual alleles was difficult when HLA alleles, especially DR and DQ, strongly co-occurred. Most CMV-associated TCR beta chains appeared to be HLA-restricted in a later analysis, and the HLA associations seemed to be driven largely by CMV exposure.

Library method: the immunoSEQ multiplex PCR assay. A mixture of 60 forward primers for TCR Vbeta segments and 13 reverse primers for TCR Jbeta segments was used in the multiplex PCR. A multiplex PCR assay on genomic DNA amplified the CDR3 region of rearranged TCR beta genes. Amplified TCR beta libraries were sequenced as 87-base-pair reads on the Illumina HiSeq System. The study's processing was this. In a later analysis, some 80 million unique TCR beta chains were counted across the roughly 610 repertoires, and roughly 10 million of these chains were shared by at least two donors. Raw reads were error-corrected and collapsed into unique sequences with a nearest-neighbor algorithm that merged closely related sequences to remove PCR and sequencing errors. V, D and J gene segments were assigned by aligning CDR3 sequences to IMGT reference sequences. For a sequence to be retained, a match of at least six nucleotides to both a V gene segment and a J gene segment was required. Rearrangements were called productive when the CDR3 lacked stop codons and stayed in frame with V and J; all others were non-productive. Following IMGT convention, CDR3 was defined as the stretch from the second conserved V-encoded cysteine to the conserved J-encoded phenylalanine. The earlier analysis of about 590 of the donors excluded sequences that lacked an unambiguous match to a single V gene segment. An earlier analysis of fewer than 750 of the donors classified V segments as functional when productive rearrangements were above 56.7% and as segregating when the standard deviation between donors was above 5%. A statistical classification framework was built for diagnosing cytomegalovirus status from the catalog of TCR beta chain sequences. A later analysis assigned V and J genes by comparing TCR nucleotide sequences with IMGT/GENE-DB human TR gene sequences. The TCRdist pipeline was used in a later analysis to assign CDR3 sequences and most-parsimonious VDJ recombination scenarios. A later analysis defined each TCR beta chain by its CDR3 amino acid sequence plus V-gene family, and excluded reads lacking a unique V-gene family. A later analysis removed several hundred highly shared, low-generation-probability nucleotide sequences to deal with suspected cross-contamination and a sequencing artifact. For each public chain, a later analysis derived a clonal expansion index from normalized ranks of inferred template counts within each repertoire. Generation probabilities in a later analysis came from a VDJ recombination model fitted to out-of-frame rearrangements, and those results were checked against IGoR. A later analysis scored TCR-TCR, TCR-HLA and TCR-CMV co-occurrence with hypergeometric tests, applying a repertoire-size bias correction to TCR pairs. False discovery rates were estimated in a later analysis by permuting HLA or CMV assignments 20 times. A later analysis grouped co-occurring TCRs with DBSCAN, adding TCRdist sequence similarity when clustering within HLA-allele-positive subsets. Co-occurrence clustering excluded repertoires with fewer than 30,000 or more than 120,000 public chains, plus five with anomalous nucleotide sharing. TCRdb obtained this table from immuneACCESS and retained in-frame rearrangements with V and J assigned. These tables miss some clones; where compared with another copy, unresolved V genes account for less than half of the shortfall, and the remainder is unexplained. That table furnishes V, J and clone size, whereas the DNA furnished D and trimming. The sample table lists under 150,000 clones, about 73% of them with a count of one. The ten largest make up about 3% of the sample.

To note about this clone: Its antigen is unknown. One base away there is no much larger clone; base qualities are not given.

V sheds 2 bases and J sheds 4 bases, leaving 14 bases between their ends. The CDR1 and CDR2 encoded by the germline V gene are SGHVS and FNYEAQ. The CDR3 measures 15 amino acids from cysteine to phenylalanine. Kept here is only the CDR3 DNA, which spans 45 bases and is read in frame from base 1. The cohort consisted of 600 to 750 healthy bone marrow donors. At the time of sampling, every cohort member was nominally healthy, though immune exposures that went unrecorded were likely present. Of the 666 cohort members, around 310 had a positive CMV serostatus and just over 350 had a negative one, while no CMV serostatus was recorded for the donor. A peripheral blood sample was collected from each donor, and TCR beta sequencing was performed on peripheral blood mononuclear cells. The Qiagen DNeasy Blood Extraction Kit was used to extract genomic DNA from the blood cell samples.

Sequencing input: PBMCs. This clonotype originated in a human donor in good health. Here the chain combines TRBV7-6 and TRBJ1-1, with TRBD1 tentatively as D gene (5 bases match). The CDR3 region has the sequence CASSLSPRQITEAFF. The DNA sequence is given as TGTGCCAGCAGCTTAAGCCCCCGACAGATCACTGAAGCTTTCTTT.